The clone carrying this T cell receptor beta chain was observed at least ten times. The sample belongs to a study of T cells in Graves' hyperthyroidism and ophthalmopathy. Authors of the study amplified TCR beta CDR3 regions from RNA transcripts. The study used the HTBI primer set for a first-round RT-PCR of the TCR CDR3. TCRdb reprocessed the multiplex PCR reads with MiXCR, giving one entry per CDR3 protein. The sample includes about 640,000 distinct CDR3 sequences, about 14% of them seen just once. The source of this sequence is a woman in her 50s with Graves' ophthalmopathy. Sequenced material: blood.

CDR3 sequence (DNA): TGTGCCAGCACGAACACGGACGGCCAGAACACTGAAGCTTTCTTT. Its translation is CASTNTDGQNTEAFF. V and J are TRBV12-3 or TRBV12-4 and TRBJ1-1; D not certain. Trimming removed 7 bases from V and 1 base from J, with 16 bases in between. The CDR3 consists of 15 residues.